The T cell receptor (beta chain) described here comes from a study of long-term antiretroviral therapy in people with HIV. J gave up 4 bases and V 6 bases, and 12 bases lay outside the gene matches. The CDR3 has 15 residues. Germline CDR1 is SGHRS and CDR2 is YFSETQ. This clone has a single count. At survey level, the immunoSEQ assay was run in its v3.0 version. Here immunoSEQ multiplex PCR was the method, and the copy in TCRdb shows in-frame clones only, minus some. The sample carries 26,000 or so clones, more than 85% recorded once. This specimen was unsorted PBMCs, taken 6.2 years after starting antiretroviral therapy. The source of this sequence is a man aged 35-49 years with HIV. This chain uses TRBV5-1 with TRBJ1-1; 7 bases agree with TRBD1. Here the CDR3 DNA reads TGCGCCAGCACCCGGGACAGCGGACCGGGCACTGAAGCTTTCTTT. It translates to CASTRDSGPGTEAFF.